Listed below are T cell receptor beta chains from one sample, sequenced in a study of blood T cell repertoires in COVID-19. Profiled with immunoSEQ multiplex PCR; TCRdb holds only in-frame clones, not every one. The data show more than 120,000 clones, with roughly nine tenths seen just once and around 1.5% held by the top ten. The sequencing input was peripheral blood. The receptor source for this set is a human donor in a cohort sampled during active COVID-19. Both conserved end residues are part of each CDR3. A D gene is named only where the DNA matches it firmly. Rows give clone size only sometimes, using once, few, many, or a class for an expanded clone.

NA	NA	TRBV13	TRBJ2-1	CASSLGQRGGYNEQFF	TGTGCCAGCAGCTTAGGCCAACGGGGTGGGTACAATGAGCAGTTCTTC
TRBD1	NA	TRBV2	TRBJ2-3	CASRLDRGMGDTQYF	TGTGCCAGCAGACTAGACAGGGGGATGGGAGATACGCAGTATTTT
TRBD1	NA	TRBV2	TRBJ1-2	CASSLDRGDYGYTF	TGTGCCAGCAGTCTCGACAGGGGGGACTATGGCTACACCTTC
NA	NA	TRBV5-4	TRBJ2-1	CATKRPGNEQFF	TGTGCTACCAAGCGGCCGGGCAATGAGCAGTTCTTC
TRBD2	NA	TRBV5-4	TRBJ2-1	CASSLISGGDYNEQFF	TGTGCCAGCAGCCTCATCTCGGGGGGAGACTACAATGAGCAGTTCTTC
TRBD1	NA	TRBV4-2	TRBJ1-2	CASSQPRDRETYGYTF	TGTGCCAGCAGCCAACCCCGTGACAGGGAGACCTATGGCTACACCTTC
NA	NA	TRBV19	TRBJ2-3	CASSIRGGTDTQYF	TGTGCCAGTAGTATACGGGGAGGCACAGATACGCAGTATTTT
NA	NA	TRBV7-2	TRBJ1-1	CASSLVRRGMYAFF	TGTGCCAGCAGCTTAGTCCGTCGGGGAATGTATGCTTTCTTT
TRBD1	once	TRBV27	TRBJ2-7	CASSMLPYLRDRGPYEQYF	TGTGCCAGCAGTATGCTCCCCTACCTCCGGGACAGGGGCCCCTACGAGCAGTACTTC
TRBD1	NA	TRBV10-3	TRBJ1-1	CAISVVGTGKVAEAFF	TGTGCCATCAGTGTAGTAGGGACAGGGAAAGTGGCTGAAGCTTTCTTT
TRBD1	NA	TRBV5-4	TRBJ1-4	CASSTGTGFEKLFF	TGTGCCAGCAGCACCGGGACAGGATTTGAAAAACTGTTTTTT
NA	few	TRBV9	TRBJ1-4	CASSVREGTNEKLFF	TGTGCCAGCAGCGTACGTGAGGGCACTAATGAAAAACTGTTTTTT
NA	NA	TRBV5-5	TRBJ2-1	CASSLQGLNEQFF	TGTGCCAGCAGCTTGCAGGGGCTTAATGAGCAGTTCTTC
NA	NA	TRBV7-2	TRBJ2-7	CASSLELQTYEQYF	TGTGCCAGCAGCTTAGAGCTACAGACCTACGAGCAGTACTTC
TRBD1	NA	TRBV7-3	TRBJ1-2	CASSAGTEYGYTF	TGTGCCAGCAGCGCGGGGACAGAATATGGCTACACCTTC
NA	NA	TRBV7-2	TRBJ2-3	CANRLITDTQYF	TGTGCCAACAGACTGATCACAGATACGCAGTATTTT
TRBD2	NA	TRBV6-5	TRBJ2-7	CASKSLAGGPYEQYF	TGTGCCAGCAAATCACTAGCGGGGGGTCCTTACGAGCAGTACTTC
TRBD1	NA	TRBV28	TRBJ1-5	CASIVSGRGLAQPQHF	TGTGCCAGCATCGTATCAGGCAGGGGGCTTGCCCAGCCCCAGCATTTT
NA	NA	TRBV18	TRBJ1-1	CASSPPRQSTEAFF	TGTGCCAGCTCACCACCGAGGCAAAGCACTGAAGCTTTCTTT
TRBD1	NA	TRBV7-9	TRBJ1-3	CASSNRGPGNTIYF	TGTGCCAGCAGCAACAGGGGGCCTGGAAACACCATATATTTT
TRBD1	NA	TRBV7-3	TRBJ2-5	CASSLLGAGGVPETQYF	TGTGCCAGCAGCTTACTTGGGGCAGGGGGCGTGCCGGAGACCCAGTACTTC
TRBD2	NA	TRBV7-3	TRBJ2-5	CASSIRAGQETQYF	TGTGCCAGCAGCATAAGAGCGGGGCAAGAGACCCAGTACTTC
NA	NA	TRBV7-2	TRBJ1-2	CASSWSDYGYTF	TGTGCCAGCAGCTGGTCGGACTATGGCTACACCTTC
TRBD2	NA	TRBV11-2	TRBJ2-5	CASSLDSGGAETQYF	TGTGCCAGCAGCTTAGATAGCGGGGGGGCAGAGACCCAGTACTTC
TRBD1	NA	TRBV3-1/TRBV3-2	TRBJ2-7	CASSRDRVTYEQYF	TGTGCCAGCAGTCGGGACAGGGTTACCTACGAGCAGTACTTC
NA	NA	TRBV30	TRBJ1-3	CAWTNERTSGNTIYF	TGTGCCTGGACCAACGAGCGGACGTCTGGAAACACCATATATTTT
NA	medium-sized	TRBV7-8	TRBJ2-7	CASSLYGGSIYEQYF	TGTGCCAGCAGCTTATATGGGGGGTCCATATACGAGCAGTACTTC
TRBD1	NA	TRBV24-1	TRBJ1-1	CATAQGAGTEAFF	TGTGCCACCGCTCAGGGGGCGGGTACTGAAGCTTTCTTT
NA	NA	TRBV9	TRBJ1-2	CASSVAGDVTLGGYTF	TGTGCCAGCAGCGTAGCAGGGGACGTCACTCTGGGTGGCTACACCTTC
TRBD1	NA	TRBV5-5	TRBJ1-6	CASSFRQGAHQVSPLHF	TGTGCCAGCAGCTTCCGACAGGGGGCCCACCAGGTTTCACCCCTCCACTTT
NA	NA	TRBV28	TRBJ1-5	CASTGWGIGGNQPQHF	TGTGCCAGTACAGGGTGGGGAATCGGGGGCAATCAGCCCCAGCATTTT
NA	once	TRBV4-2	TRBJ2-6	CASSQDARHYSGANVLTF	TGTGCCAGCAGCCAAGACGCGAGGCATTACTCTGGGGCCAACGTCCTGACTTTC
NA	NA	TRBV19	TRBJ1-4	CASSIDGATNEKLFF	TGTGCCAGTAGTATAGACGGTGCAACTAATGAAAAACTGTTTTTT
TRBD1	NA	TRBV5-4	TRBJ2-3	CASSLDQQGISTDTQYF	TGTGCCAGCAGCTTGGACCAACAGGGGATTAGCACAGATACGCAGTATTTT
NA	NA	TRBV9	TRBJ1-3	CASSVTSSGNTIYF	TGTGCCAGCAGCGTCACATCCTCTGGAAACACCATATATTTT
NA	NA	TRBV4-1	TRBJ2-3	CASSQGLGGDTQYF	TGCGCCAGCAGCCAAGGTCTCGGGGGTGATACGCAGTATTTT
TRBD2	NA	TRBV5-6	TRBJ2-3	CASSGLAGTDTQYF	TGTGCCAGCAGCGGACTAGCGGGCACAGATACGCAGTATTTT
NA	NA	TRBV14	TRBJ1-2	CASSQDWPGSYGYTF	TGTGCCAGCAGCCAAGATTGGCCGGGATCCTATGGCTACACCTTC
NA	NA	TRBV19	TRBJ1-2	CASSDPGLDYGYTF	TGTGCCAGTAGTGATCCGGGGTTGGACTATGGCTACACCTTC
NA	NA	TRBV3-1/TRBV3-2	TRBJ2-5	CASSALRETQYF	TGTGCCAGCAGCGCCCTCAGGGAGACCCAGTACTTC
NA	NA	TRBV5-1	TRBJ2-7	CASSLRDNPYEQYF	TGCGCCAGCAGCTTAAGGGACAATCCCTACGAGCAGTACTTC
NA	NA	TRBV27	TRBJ1-2	CASSLIYGRGRGYTF	TGTGCCAGCAGTTTAATTTACGGCAGGGGTAGGGGCTACACCTTC
NA	once	TRBV10-3	TRBJ1-5	CAIKQNSNQPQHF	TGTGCCATCAAACAGAATAGCAATCAGCCCCAGCATTTT
NA	NA	TRBV21-1	TRBJ2-1	CASSKGFSGNEQFF	TGTGCCAGCAGCAAAGGCTTTAGCGGAAATGAGCAGTTCTTC
NA	NA	TRBV7-8	TRBJ1-1	CASSFNRHTEAFF	TGTGCCAGCAGCTTTAACAGACACACTGAAGCTTTCTTT
NA	NA	TRBV25-1	TRBJ1-3	CASPNTGDSGNTIYF	TGTGCCAGTCCGAATACGGGGGATAGTGGAAACACCATATATTTT
TRBD1	NA	TRBV12-5	TRBJ1-1	CASGPRTGANTEAFF	TGTGCTAGTGGACCGAGGACAGGAGCGAACACTGAAGCTTTCTTT
NA	NA	TRBV6-2/TRBV6-3	TRBJ2-3	CASSYRSGTDTQYF	TGTGCCAGCAGTTATAGATCAGGGACAGATACGCAGTATTTT
TRBD2	once	TRBV3-1/TRBV3-2	TRBJ2-1	CASRGAGGKSYNEQFF	TGTGCCAGCAGGGGGGCGGGGGGGAAATCCTACAATGAGCAGTTCTTC